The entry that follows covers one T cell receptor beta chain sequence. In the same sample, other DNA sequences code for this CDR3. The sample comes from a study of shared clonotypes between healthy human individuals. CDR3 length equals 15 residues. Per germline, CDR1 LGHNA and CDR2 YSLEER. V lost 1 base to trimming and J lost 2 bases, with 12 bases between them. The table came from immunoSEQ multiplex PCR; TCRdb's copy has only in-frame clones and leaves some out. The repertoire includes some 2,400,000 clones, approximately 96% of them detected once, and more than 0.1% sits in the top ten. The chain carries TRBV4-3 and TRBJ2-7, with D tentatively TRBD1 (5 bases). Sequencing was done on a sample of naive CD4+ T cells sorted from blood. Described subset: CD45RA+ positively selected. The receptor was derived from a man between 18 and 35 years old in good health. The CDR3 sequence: CASSQGTGETYEQYF. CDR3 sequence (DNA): TGCGCCAGCAGCCAAGGAACAGGAGAAACCTACGAGCAGTACTTC.